These 3 T cell receptor beta chains came from one sample sequenced in a study of identical twins. TCRdb redid the calling of the 5' RACE reads with MiXCR, one entry per CDR3 protein. The table lists 500,000 to 700,000 distinct CDR3 sequences, roughly 6.6% of them singletons. The sample also formed part of further work on yellow fever vaccine responses in identical twins.

The sequenced material came from PBMCs. The origin of the receptors is a woman younger than 35 in good health.

This clonotype was found a few times. The genes are TRBV12-3 or TRBV12-4 and TRBJ2-5, with D possibly matching TRBD1 (7 bases). This CDR3 is 15 amino acids long. Trimming shortened V by 4 bases and J by 1 base, and 13 bases separated the two germline ends. Here the CDR3 DNA reads TGTGCCAGCAGTTCAAGGAGGGGGCCCCAAGAGACCCAGTACTTC. Translated, it gives CASSSRRGPQETQYF.

Ten or more counts support this clonotype. V is TRBV12-3 or TRBV12-4 and J is TRBJ2-3, with D unresolved. The CDR3 covers 14 residues. The germline V and J ends were trimmed by 3 bases and 0 bases, with 7 bases remaining between them. DNA of the CDR3: TGTGCCAGCAGTTTTTTGATAAGCACAGATACGCAGTATTTT. This translates into CASSFLISTDTQYF.

V gene TRBV11-2 combines with J gene TRBJ2-7, with TRBD2 matching over 12 bases. Germline V gene sequence: CDR1 SGHAT, CDR2 FQNNGV. The CDR3 has 14 residues. Losses at the gene ends were 6 bases for V and 3 bases for J; bases not matched to a gene: 3. The CDR3 loop reads CASRRLAGDYEQYF. CDR3 nucleotide sequence: TGTGCCAGCAGGCGACTAGCGGGAGACTACGAGCAGTACTTC.